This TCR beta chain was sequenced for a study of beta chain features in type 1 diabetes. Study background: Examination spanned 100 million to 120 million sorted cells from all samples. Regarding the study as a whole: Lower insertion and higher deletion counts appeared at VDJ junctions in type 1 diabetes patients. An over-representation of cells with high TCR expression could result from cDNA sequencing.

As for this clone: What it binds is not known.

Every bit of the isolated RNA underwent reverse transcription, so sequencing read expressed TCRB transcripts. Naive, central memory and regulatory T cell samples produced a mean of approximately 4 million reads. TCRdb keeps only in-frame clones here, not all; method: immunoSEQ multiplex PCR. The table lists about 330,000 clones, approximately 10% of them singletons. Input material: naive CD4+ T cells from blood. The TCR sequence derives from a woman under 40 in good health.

CDR3 nucleotide sequence: TGTGCCTGGAGTTCTGAGGACAATCAGCCCCAGCATTTT. This translates into CAWSSEDNQPQHF. The chain carries TRBV30 and TRBJ1-5; D is unclear. The CDR3 covers 13 residues. The V gene's germline CDR1 is GTSNPN and CDR2 SVGIG (reference sequence). The V gene lost 2 bases and the J gene lost 3 bases, with 8 bases spanning the gap.